The 2 T cell receptor beta chains reported below all come from one sample, sequenced in a study of cytomegalovirus exposure and HLA in healthy donors. TCRdb's copy holds only in-frame clones and misses some; the assay was immunoSEQ multiplex PCR. The sample has over 90,000 clones, around 96% seen once. Sequencing was performed on PBMCs. Receptors originate from a young woman in good health and CMV-seronegative.

V gene TRBV7-9 combines with J gene TRBJ2-7; D is perhaps TRBD1 (6 bases). Germline loops: CDR1 SEHNR, CDR2 FQNEAQ (reference sequence). The ends were cut back, 6 bases at V and 2 bases at J, with 11 bases in the middle. The CDR3 runs 13 residues. The CDR3: CASSGRDTYEQYF. The CDR3, as DNA: TGTGCCAGCAGTGGCCGGGACACCTACGAGCAGTACTTC. Using reference TRBV7-9 and TRBJ2-7 for the parts outside the CDR3, the full variable domain is DTGVSQNPRHKITKRGQNVTFRCDPISEHNRLYWYRQTLGQGPEFLTYFQNEAQLEKSRLLSDRFSAERPKGSFSTLEIQRTEQGDSAMYLCASSGRDTYEQYFGPGTRLTVT.

V and J are TRBV9 and TRBJ2-3, with 8 bases fitting TRBD2. Germline assignment: CDR1 SGDLS and CDR2 YYNGEE. The CDR3 consists of 15 residues. Unmatched junction bases numbered 5, after V lost 5 bases and J lost 0 bases. The CDR3 sequence: CASSFAGGSTDTQYF. CDR3 nucleotide sequence: TGTGCCAGCAGTTTTGCGGGGGGTAGCACAGATACGCAGTATTTT.